Listed below are T cell receptor beta chains from one sample, sequenced in a study of OX40 agonist ivuxolimab in advanced cancers. Only in-frame clones appear in the TCRdb table, and some are missing; sequencing was by immunoSEQ multiplex PCR. The sample holds about 120,000 clones, 85% to 95% seen once. Sequenced here: CD4+ or CD8+ T cells sorted from blood, sampled in a trial of the OX40 agonist ivuxolimab. The receptors originated from an adult with an advanced solid tumor such as melanoma, head and neck, liver or kidney cancer. Both conserved end residues are part of each CDR3. The order of the fields is clone size, V gene, D gene, J gene, CDR3 protein, CDR3 DNA. D genes are given only for firm matches. Clone size appears in some rows only: once, few, many, or a class for an expanded clone.

.	TRBV4-1	.	TRBJ2-5	CASSQVVVETQYF	TGCGCCAGCAGCCAAGTAGTTGTGGAGACCCAGTACTTC
once	TRBV9	.	TRBJ2-3	CASSVVGRTDTQYF	TGTGCCAGCAGCGTAGTAGGGCGCACAGATACGCAGTATTTT
.	TRBV11-2	.	TRBJ2-5	CASSPRQDLGFQETQYF	TGTGCCAGCAGCCCACGACAGGATTTGGGCTTCCAAGAGACCCAGTACTTC
.	TRBV6-6	TRBD1	TRBJ2-7	CASSPGQGTLYEQYF	TGTGCCAGCAGCCCCGGACAGGGGACCCTCTACGAGCAGTACTTC
once	TRBV6-5	.	TRBJ1-6	CASSDSSYNSPLHF	TGTGCCAGCAGTGACAGCTCCTATAATTCACCCCTCCACTTT
.	TRBV18	TRBD1	TRBJ1-1	CASSPGDRMNTEAFF	TGTGCCAGCTCACCGGGGGACAGAATGAACACTGAAGCTTTCTTT
.	TRBV7-9	.	TRBJ2-7	CASSAQGYEQYF	TGTGCCAGCAGCGCCCAGGGGTACGAGCAGTACTTC
.	TRBV2	TRBD2	TRBJ2-1	CASRLAGNEQFF	TGTGCCAGCAGACTAGCGGGAAATGAGCAGTTCTTC
.	TRBV18	TRBD1	TRBJ2-1	CASSKDRAGNEQFF	TGTGCCAGCTCAAAGGACAGGGCGGGCAATGAGCAGTTCTTC
.	TRBV11-2	.	TRBJ2-3	CASSLVRTVSDTQYF	TGTGCCAGCAGCTTAGTTCGGACAGTCTCGGATACGCAGTATTTT
.	TRBV6-5	.	TRBJ2-6	CASSYGTSGANVLTF	TGTGCCAGCAGTTACGGGACGTCTGGGGCCAACGTCCTGACTTTC
.	TRBV19	TRBD1	TRBJ2-5	CASSLTAGTGEETQYF	TGTGCCAGTAGTTTAACTGCCGGGACAGGGGAAGAGACCCAGTACTTC
.	TRBV9	.	TRBJ2-5	CASSGVQETQYF	TGTGCCAGCAGCGGTGTTCAAGAGACCCAGTACTTC
.	TRBV28	TRBD1	TRBJ1-2	CASRPRGQRYTF	TGTGCCAGCAGGCCTAGGGGGCAACGCTACACCTTC
.	TRBV5-1	.	TRBJ1-5	CASSLGDIGNQPQHF	TGCGCCAGCAGCTTGGGAGATATTGGCAATCAGCCCCAGCATTTT
.	TRBV2	.	TRBJ1-2	CASSHPGQQSGYTF	TGTGCCAGCAGTCATCCGGGACAACAATCGGGCTACACCTTC
.	TRBV19	TRBD1	TRBJ2-7	CASSARTGYSYEQYF	TGTGCCAGTAGTGCCCGGACAGGATACTCCTACGAGCAGTACTTC
.	TRBV7-9	.	TRBJ1-1	CASSLEAWSTEAFF	TGTGCCAGCAGCTTAGAGGCGTGGTCCACTGAAGCTTTCTTT
.	TRBV11-2	.	TRBJ2-1	CASTDYNEQFF	TGTGCCAGCACCGATTACAATGAGCAGTTCTTC
.	TRBV14	.	TRBJ1-4	CASSGGLGEKLFF	TGTGCCAGCAGCGGGGGCTTGGGTGAAAAACTGTTTTTT
.	TRBV19	.	TRBJ1-1	CASGGTEAFF	TGTGCCAGTGGGGGCACTGAAGCTTTCTTT
.	TRBV6-6	.	TRBJ2-7	CASGSPYEQYF	TGTGCCAGCGGCAGTCCTTACGAGCAGTACTTC
.	TRBV7-2	.	TRBJ2-5	CASSLAGGTSETQYF	TGTGCCAGCAGCTTAGCGGGAGGGACAAGTGAGACCCAGTACTTC
.	TRBV6-1	.	TRBJ2-5	CASRYRGNQETQYF	TGTGCCAGCAGGTATAGGGGGAACCAAGAGACCCAGTACTTC
.	TRBV11-2	.	TRBJ2-7	CASSSQRGSYEQYF	TGTGCCAGCAGCTCCCAGAGAGGGTCCTACGAGCAGTACTTC
.	TRBV7-2	TRBD2	TRBJ2-1	CASSLGTSGNYGNEQFF	TGTGCCAGCAGCTTAGGGACTAGCGGAAATTACGGCAATGAGCAGTTCTTC
.	TRBV7-3	.	TRBJ1-5	CASSRGGGNNQPQHF	TGTGCCAGCAGCCGTGGGGGCGGAAACAATCAGCCCCAGCATTTT
.	TRBV27	TRBD2	TRBJ2-3	CASSLGLVADTQYF	TGTGCCAGCAGTTTAGGACTAGTCGCAGATACGCAGTATTTT
once	TRBV5-4	.	TRBJ1-5	CASSSGGQVNQPQHF	TGTGCCAGCAGTTCGGGGGGGCAGGTCAATCAGCCCCAGCATTTT
.	TRBV28	TRBD1	TRBJ2-7	CASSRGTGGGRYEQYF	TGTGCCAGCAGCCGAGGGACAGGGGGTGGCAGGTACGAGCAGTACTTC
.	TRBV7-2	.	TRBJ2-3	CASSTHDPEGADTQYF	TGTGCCAGCAGCACCCATGACCCGGAAGGGGCGGATACGCAGTATTTT
.	TRBV19	TRBD1	TRBJ1-5	CASSIWGQGNQPQHF	TGTGCCAGTAGTATTTGGGGACAGGGCAATCAGCCCCAGCATTTT
.	TRBV6-1	.	TRBJ2-1	CASSKGNYNEQFF	TGTGCCAGCAGTAAGGGTAACTACAATGAGCAGTTCTTC
.	TRBV19	.	TRBJ1-3	CASTQRSGNTIYF	TGTGCCAGTACACAGCGCTCTGGAAACACCATATATTTT
once	TRBV5-1	.	TRBJ1-3	CASSQSFSGNTIYF	TGCGCCAGCAGCCAGAGTTTCTCTGGAAACACCATATATTTT
.	TRBV29-1	.	TRBJ1-2	CSVEDSRRADGYTF	TGCAGCGTTGAAGATTCCCGTAGGGCGGATGGCTACACCTTC
.	TRBV28	TRBD2	TRBJ2-2	CASSPMTSANTGELFF	TGTGCCAGCAGCCCGATGACTAGCGCGAACACCGGGGAGCTGTTTTTT
.	TRBV18	.	TRBJ1-3	CASSPAGEAGNTIYF	TGTGCCAGCTCACCAGCCGGGGAAGCCGGAAACACCATATATTTT
.	TRBV9	.	TRBJ1-1	CASSVVQGRLNTEAFF	TGTGCCAGCAGCGTAGTCCAGGGCCGATTGAACACTGAAGCTTTCTTT
.	TRBV4-3	.	TRBJ2-7	CASMGRGVGEQYF	TGCGCCAGCATGGGTCGTGGGGTGGGCGAGCAGTACTTC
.	TRBV7-8	.	TRBJ2-3	CASSLVDTQYF	TGTGCCAGCAGCTTAGTGGATACGCAGTATTTT
.	TRBV7-3	.	TRBJ2-2	CASSLNPLSNTGELFF	TGTGCCAGCAGCTTAAATCCCCTTTCGAACACCGGGGAGCTGTTTTTT
.	TRBV4-1	TRBD2	TRBJ2-7	CASSHIDPLGSGATYEQYF	TGCGCCAGCAGCCATATCGACCCATTAGGTAGCGGGGCAACCTACGAGCAGTACTTC
.	TRBV6-5	.	TRBJ2-5	CASSSGPRSVQETQYF	TGTGCCAGCAGTTCCGGGCCCCGTAGTGTTCAAGAGACCCAGTACTTC
.	TRBV14	TRBD1	TRBJ2-1	CASSHMTGGYNEQFF	TGTGCCAGCAGCCATATGACAGGGGGGTACAATGAGCAGTTCTTC
.	TRBV7-9	.	TRBJ2-5	CASSLTGTTQETQYF	TGTGCCAGCAGCCTGACCGGGACAACTCAAGAGACCCAGTACTTC
.	TRBV28	.	TRBJ1-2	CASSPTVRNYGYTF	TGTGCCAGCAGTCCGACTGTTCGTAACTATGGCTACACCTTC
.	TRBV11-2	.	TRBJ2-1	CASSLRTAALNEQFF	TGTGCCAGCAGCCTCAGGACAGCCGCTCTGAATGAGCAGTTCTTC